This T cell receptor (beta chain) was observed in a study of cytomegalovirus exposure and HLA in healthy donors. Study-level results: It was only CMV serostatus that was available as immune exposure information.

With 60 Vbeta and 13 Jbeta primers, the PCR was carried out. Sequencing used immunoSEQ multiplex PCR; TCRdb keeps in-frame clones, though not all of them. Among tens of thousands of clones, 80% to 90% were seen once, and the ten largest hold 9.5% to 13%. The CDR3 extends over 15 amino acids. V shed 6 bases, J shed 0 bases, and the junction held 5 bases outside the gene matches. From germline, CDR1 is MGHRA and CDR2 YSYEKL. With regard to this clone: Its target is not known.

Sample: PBMCs. The chain carries TRBV4-1 and TRBJ2-7, with 10 bases that match TRBD2. The clonotype comes from a woman aged 25 to 39 in good health and CMV-seropositive. The CDR3 coding sequence is TGCGCCAGCAGTCAAAGGACTAGCGGCTCCTACGAGCAGTACTTC. Residues: CASSQRTSGSYEQYF.